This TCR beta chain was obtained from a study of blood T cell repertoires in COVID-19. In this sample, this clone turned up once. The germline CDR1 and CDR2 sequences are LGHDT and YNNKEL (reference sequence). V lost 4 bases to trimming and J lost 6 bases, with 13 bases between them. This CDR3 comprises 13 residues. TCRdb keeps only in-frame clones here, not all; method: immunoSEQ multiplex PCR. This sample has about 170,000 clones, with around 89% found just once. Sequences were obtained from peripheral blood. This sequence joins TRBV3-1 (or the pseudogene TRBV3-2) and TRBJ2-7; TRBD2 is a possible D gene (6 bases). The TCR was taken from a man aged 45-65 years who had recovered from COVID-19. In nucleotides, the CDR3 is TGTGCCAGCAGCCCGGGAGAAGGCTGCGAGCAGTACTTC. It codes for CASSPGEGCEQYF.